A single sample gave rise to the 3 T cell receptor beta chains below, sequenced in a study of T cell repertoires in cytomegalovirus infection (dated by TCRdb to about 2019). This sample was sequenced with an Illumina HiSeq 1500. TCRdb reworked the public reads: Q25 trimming with fastp, MiXCR clone assembly, productive beta chains retained. A single entry per CDR3 protein holds the most common genes and DNA from its merged rows. The sample records 350,000 to 500,000 distinct CDR3 sequences, approximately 30% of which are singletons. Of the sample, about 13% falls within the top ten clones. Sequenced: PBMCs. Receptor source: a human donor in good health (CMV status not recorded). Some clones in this sample may be carry-over from other donors' samples.

The CDR3: CASSAGQVTDTQYF. The CDR3 DNA reads TGTGCCAGTTCCGCCGGACAGGTAACAGATACGCAGTATTTT. The V gene is TRBV19, the J gene TRBJ2-3; 7 bases agree with TRBD1. The CDR3 has 14 amino acids. J lost 3 bases, V lost 8 bases, and 8 bases had no gene match. Germline CDR1 LNHDA, CDR2 SQIVND (reference sequence).

The chain employs TRBV3-1 and TRBJ1-5; TRBD1 aligns across 7 bases. The CDR3 length is 15 residues. Germline V CDR1 and CDR2: LGHDT, YNNKEL (reference sequence). Trimming at V came to 3 bases and at J to 2 bases, leaving 4 bases not matched to a gene. CDR3 loop: CASSQRGPGNQPQHF. For the CDR3, the DNA is TGTGCCAGCAGCCAGAGGGGGCCGGGCAATCAGCCCCAGCATTTT.

The chain combines TRBV28 with TRBJ2-6, with TRBD1 matching over 7 bases. This CDR3 comprises 17 residues. CDR1 is MDHEN and CDR2 is SYDVKM in the germline V gene. The V and J ends lost 5 bases and 6 bases, in that order; junction bases with no gene match: 13. CDR3 loop: CASSLDRVDPVANVLTF. CDR3 bases: TGTGCCAGCAGTCTCGACAGGGTAGACCCTGTGGCCAACGTCCTGACTTTC. The variable domain in full, with the rest retrieved from reference TRBV28 and TRBJ2-6, is DVKVTQSSRYLVKRTGEKVFLECVQDMDHENMFWYRQDPGLGLRLIYFSYDVKMKEKGDIPEGYSVSREKKERFSLILESASTNQTSMYLCASSLDRVDPVANVLTFGAGSRLTVL.